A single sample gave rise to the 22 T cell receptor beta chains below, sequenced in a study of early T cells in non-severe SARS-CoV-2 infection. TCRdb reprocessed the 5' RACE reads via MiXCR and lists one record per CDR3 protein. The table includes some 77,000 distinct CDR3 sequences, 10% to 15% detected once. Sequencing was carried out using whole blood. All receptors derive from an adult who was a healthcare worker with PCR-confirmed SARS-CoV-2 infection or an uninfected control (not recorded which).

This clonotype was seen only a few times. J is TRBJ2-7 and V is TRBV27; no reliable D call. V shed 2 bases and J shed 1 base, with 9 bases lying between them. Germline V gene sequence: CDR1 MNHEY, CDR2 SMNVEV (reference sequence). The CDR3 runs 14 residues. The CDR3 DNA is TGTGCCAGCAGTTTAAGAAGTACATCCTACGAGCAGTACTTC. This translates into CASSLRSTSYEQYF.

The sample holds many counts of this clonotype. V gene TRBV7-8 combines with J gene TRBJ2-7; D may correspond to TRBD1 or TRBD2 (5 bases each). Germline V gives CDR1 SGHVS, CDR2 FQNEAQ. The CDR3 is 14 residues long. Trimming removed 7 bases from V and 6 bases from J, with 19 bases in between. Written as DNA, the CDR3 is TGTGCCAGCACCCCGGGACGTTTTCGGGGCGAGCAGTACTTC. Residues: CASTPGRFRGEQYF.

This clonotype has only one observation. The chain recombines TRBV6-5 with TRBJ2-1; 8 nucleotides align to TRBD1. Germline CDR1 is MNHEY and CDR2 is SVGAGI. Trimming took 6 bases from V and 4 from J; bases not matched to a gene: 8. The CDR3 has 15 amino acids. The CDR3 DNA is TGTGCCAGCAGATCTCAGGGGGCTCCTTACAATGAGCAGTTCTTC. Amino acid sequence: CASRSQGAPYNEQFF.

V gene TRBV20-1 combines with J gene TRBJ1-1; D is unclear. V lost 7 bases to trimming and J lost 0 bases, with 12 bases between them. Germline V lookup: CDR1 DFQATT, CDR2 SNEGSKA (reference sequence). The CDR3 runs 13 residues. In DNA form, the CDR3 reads TGCAGTGGCCGCGGACGGATGAACACTGAAGCTTTCTTT. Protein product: CSGRGRMNTEAFF.

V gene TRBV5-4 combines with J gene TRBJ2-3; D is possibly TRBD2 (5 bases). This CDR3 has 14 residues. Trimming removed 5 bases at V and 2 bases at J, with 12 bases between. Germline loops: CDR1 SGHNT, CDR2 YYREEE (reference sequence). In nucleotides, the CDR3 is TGTGCCAGCAGACAAGCGGAGACCACAGATACGCAGTATTTT. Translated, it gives CASRQAETTDTQYF.

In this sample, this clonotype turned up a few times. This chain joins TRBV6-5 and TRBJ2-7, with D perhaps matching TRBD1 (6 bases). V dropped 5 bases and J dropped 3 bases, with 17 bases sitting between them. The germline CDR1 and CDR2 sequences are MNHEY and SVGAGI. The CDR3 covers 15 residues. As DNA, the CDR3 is TGTGCCAGCAGTCCGGACAGACTTCACGACTACGAGCAGTACTTC. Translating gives CASSPDRLHDYEQYF.

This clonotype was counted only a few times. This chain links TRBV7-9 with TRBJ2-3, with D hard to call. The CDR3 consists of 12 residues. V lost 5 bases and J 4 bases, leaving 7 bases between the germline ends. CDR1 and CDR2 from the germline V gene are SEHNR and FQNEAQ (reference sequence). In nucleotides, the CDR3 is TGTGCCAGCAGCCCGGCGGCAGATACGCAGTATTTT. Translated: CASSPAADTQYF.

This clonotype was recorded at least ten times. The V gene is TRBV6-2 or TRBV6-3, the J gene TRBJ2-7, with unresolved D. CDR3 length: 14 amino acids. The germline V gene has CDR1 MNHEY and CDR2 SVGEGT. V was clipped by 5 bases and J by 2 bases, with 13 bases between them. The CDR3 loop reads CASSHDLSTYEQYF. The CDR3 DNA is TGTGCCAGCAGTCACGATTTAAGCACCTACGAGCAGTACTTC.

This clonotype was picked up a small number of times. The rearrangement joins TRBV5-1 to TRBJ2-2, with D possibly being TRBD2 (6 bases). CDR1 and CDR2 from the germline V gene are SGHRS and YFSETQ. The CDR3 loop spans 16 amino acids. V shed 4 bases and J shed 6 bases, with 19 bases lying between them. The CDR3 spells CASSPRVGGSAGELFF. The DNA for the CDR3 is TGCGCCAGCAGCCCCAGGGTCGGGGGAAGCGCCGGGGAGCTGTTTTTT.

CDR3 coding DNA: TGCGCCAGCAGCCCCCGCGAGGGACAGGGGAACGAGCAGTACTTC. Protein: CASSPREGQGNEQYF. This sequence joins TRBV4-3 and TRBJ2-7; 10 bases fit TRBD1. CDR1 is LGHNA and CDR2 is YSLEER in the germline V gene. V trimming: 4 bases; J trimming: 5 bases; junction bases outside the gene matches: 8. This CDR3 region has 15 residues.

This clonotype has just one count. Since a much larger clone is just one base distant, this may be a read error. For the CDR3, the DNA is TGTACCAGCAGTCCCGGACATACGCAGTATTTT. It translates to CTSSPGHTQYF. The chain couples TRBV6-5 to TRBJ2-3; no clear D. Looked up from germline, CDR1 is MNHEY and CDR2 is SVGAGI. The CDR3 has 11 amino acids.

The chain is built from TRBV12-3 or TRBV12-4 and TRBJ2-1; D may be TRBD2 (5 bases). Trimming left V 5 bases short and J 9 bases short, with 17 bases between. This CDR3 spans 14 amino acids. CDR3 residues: CASSPDPSSIEQFF. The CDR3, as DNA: TGTGCCAGCAGTCCGGACCCCTCTAGCATTGAGCAGTTCTTC.

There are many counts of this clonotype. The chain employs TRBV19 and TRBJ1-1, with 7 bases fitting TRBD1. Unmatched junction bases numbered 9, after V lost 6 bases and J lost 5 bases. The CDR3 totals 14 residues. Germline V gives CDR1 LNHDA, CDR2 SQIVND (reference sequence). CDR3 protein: CASSLQGSRTEAFF. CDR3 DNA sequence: TGTGCCAGTAGCCTACAGGGGAGTAGGACTGAAGCTTTCTTT.

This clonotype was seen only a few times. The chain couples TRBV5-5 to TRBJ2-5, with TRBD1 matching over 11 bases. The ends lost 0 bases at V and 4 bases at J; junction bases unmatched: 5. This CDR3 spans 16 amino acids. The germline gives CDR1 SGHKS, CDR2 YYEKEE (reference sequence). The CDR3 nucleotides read TGTGCCAGCAGCTTGGAGAGGACAGGGGGCTTAGAGACCCAGTACTTC. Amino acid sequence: CASSLERTGGLETQYF.

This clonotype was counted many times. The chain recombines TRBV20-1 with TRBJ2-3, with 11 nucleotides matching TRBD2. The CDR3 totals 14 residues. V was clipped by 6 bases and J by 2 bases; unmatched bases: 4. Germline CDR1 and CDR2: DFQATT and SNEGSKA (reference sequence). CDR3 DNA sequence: TGCAGTGCCCGACTAGCGGGGAACACAGATACGCAGTATTTT. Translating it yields CSARLAGNTDTQYF.

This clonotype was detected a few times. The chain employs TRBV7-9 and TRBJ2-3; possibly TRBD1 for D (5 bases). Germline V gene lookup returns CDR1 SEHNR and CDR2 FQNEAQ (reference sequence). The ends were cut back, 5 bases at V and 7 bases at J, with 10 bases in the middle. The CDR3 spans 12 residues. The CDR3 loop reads CASSRQLNTQYF. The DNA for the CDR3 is TGTGCCAGCAGCCGACAGTTGAATACGCAGTATTTT.

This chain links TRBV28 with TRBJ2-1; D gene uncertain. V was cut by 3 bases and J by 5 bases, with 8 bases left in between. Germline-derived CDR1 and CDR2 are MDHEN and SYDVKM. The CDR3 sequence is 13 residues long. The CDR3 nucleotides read TGTGCCAGCAGTTTTAGTCCAGACAATGAGCAGTTCTTC. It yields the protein CASSFSPDNEQFF.

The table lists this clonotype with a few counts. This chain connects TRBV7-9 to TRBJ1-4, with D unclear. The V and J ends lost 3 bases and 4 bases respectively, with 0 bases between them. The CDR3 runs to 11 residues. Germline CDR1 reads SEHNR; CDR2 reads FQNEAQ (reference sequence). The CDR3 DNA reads TGTGCCAGCAGCTTTAATGAAAAACTGTTTTTT. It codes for CASSFNEKLFF.

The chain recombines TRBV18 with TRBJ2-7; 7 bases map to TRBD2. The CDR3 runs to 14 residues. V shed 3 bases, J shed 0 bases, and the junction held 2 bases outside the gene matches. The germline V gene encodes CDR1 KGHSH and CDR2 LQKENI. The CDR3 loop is CASSPLAVSYEQYF. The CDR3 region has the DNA TGTGCCAGCTCACCCCTAGCGGTCTCCTACGAGCAGTACTTC.

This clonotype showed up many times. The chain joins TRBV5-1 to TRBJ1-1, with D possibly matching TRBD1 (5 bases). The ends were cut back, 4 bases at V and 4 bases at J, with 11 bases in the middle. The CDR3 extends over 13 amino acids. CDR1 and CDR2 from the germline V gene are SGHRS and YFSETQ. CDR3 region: CASSARDSTEAFF. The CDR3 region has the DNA TGCGCCAGCAGCGCCAGGGATAGCACTGAAGCTTTCTTT.

This chain's CDR3 is CASSGLSGANVLTF. The CDR3, as DNA: TGTGCCTCCAGCGGCCTATCTGGGGCCAACGTCCTGACTTTC. This rearrangement joins TRBV6-5 to TRBJ2-6; a weak D match, TRBD2 (5 bases). Trimming removed 11 bases at V and 1 base at J, with 12 bases between. This CDR3 spans 14 amino acids. Germline V gene sequence: CDR1 MNHEY, CDR2 SVGAGI.

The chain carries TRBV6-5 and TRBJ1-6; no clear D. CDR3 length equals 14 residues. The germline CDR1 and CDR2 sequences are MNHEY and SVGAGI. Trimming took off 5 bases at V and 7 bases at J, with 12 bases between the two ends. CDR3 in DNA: TGTGCCAGCAGTCTACCGGGGTTAAATTCACCCCTCCACTTT. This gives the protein CASSLPGLNSPLHF.